The clone carrying this T cell receptor (beta chain) was detected only a few times. Germline CDR1 and CDR2: MDHEN and SYDVKM. The CDR3 sequence is 12 residues long. The germline V and J ends were trimmed by 3 bases and 8 bases, with 10 bases remaining between them. The entry originates in a study of T cell repertoires in cytomegalovirus infection. Turning to the study itself: Public TCR beta signatures were indicative of both CMV infection and a matching HLA type.

TCRdb called the reads again in MiXCR, with one record for every CDR3 protein. Of roughly 100,000 distinct CDR3 sequences in the sample, 16% were seen once. Input material: PBMCs. This chain uses TRBV28 with TRBJ1-2; D gene unclear. This receptor was identified in a human donor in good health (CMV status not recorded). Some clones in this sample may be carry-over from other donors' samples. In DNA form, the CDR3 reads TGTGCCAGCAGTTTTGACCCCTTGGGCTACACCTTC. It yields the protein CASSFDPLGYTF.